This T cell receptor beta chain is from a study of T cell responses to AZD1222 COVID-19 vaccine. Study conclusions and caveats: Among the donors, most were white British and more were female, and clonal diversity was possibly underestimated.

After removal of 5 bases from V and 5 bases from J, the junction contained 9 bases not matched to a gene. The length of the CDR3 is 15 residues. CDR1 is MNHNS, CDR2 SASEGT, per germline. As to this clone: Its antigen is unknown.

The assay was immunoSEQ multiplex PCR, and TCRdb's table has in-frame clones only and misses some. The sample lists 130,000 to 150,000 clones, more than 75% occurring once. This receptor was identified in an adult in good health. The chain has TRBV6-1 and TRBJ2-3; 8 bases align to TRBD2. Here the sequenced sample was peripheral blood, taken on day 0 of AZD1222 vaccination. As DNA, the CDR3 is TGTGCCAGCAGTACTCCGGGACTAGGATTAGATACGCAGTATTTT. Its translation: CASSTPGLGLDTQYF.